This entry lists 19 T cell receptor beta chains sequenced from one sample in a study of blood T cell repertoires in COVID-19. The protocol was immunoSEQ multiplex PCR, while the TCRdb copy is restricted to in-frame clones and leaves out a portion. The sample includes a few hundred thousand clones, 70% to 90% seen only once; the top ten take over 10%. The sequenced sample consisted of peripheral blood. These receptors were obtained from an older woman with COVID-19, enrolled during active disease.

This chain joins TRBV9 and TRBJ2-1, with 11 positions matching TRBD2. Germline V gives CDR1 SGDLS, CDR2 YYNGEE. V lost 0 bases and J lost 10; bases outside the gene matches: 9. CDR3 length equals 16 residues. The CDR3 bases are TGTGCCAGCAGCGTAGGAAGTAGCGGGGGGGCACAGGAGCAGTTCTTC. Amino acid sequence: CASSVGSSGGAQEQFF. Supplemented by reference TRBV9 and TRBJ2-1, the full variable domain reads DSGVTQTPKHLITATGQRVTLRCSPRSGDLSVYWYQQSLDQGLQFLIQYYNGEERAKGNILERFSAQQFPDLHSELNLSSLELGDSALYFCASSVGSSGGAQEQFFGPGTRLTVL.

The genes are TRBV24-1 and TRBJ1-1; TRBD1 is a possible D gene (6 bases). The CDR3 contains 14 residues. Germline lookup yields CDR1 KGHDR and CDR2 SFDVKD. The ends were cut back, 7 bases at V and 1 base at J, with 12 bases in the middle. The CDR3, as DNA: TGTGCCACCAGCAAAACAGGGCCGAACACTGAAGCTTTCTTT. The encoded protein is CATSKTGPNTEAFF.

The chain couples TRBV7-2 to TRBJ2-7, with 12 nucleotides matching TRBD2. The CDR3 sequence is 14 residues long. Germline V lookup: CDR1 SGHTA, CDR2 FQGNSA. V trimming: 6 bases; J trimming: 4 bases; junction bases outside the gene matches: 4. DNA of the CDR3: TGTGCCAGCAGATCTAGCGGGGGGGCTTACGAGCAGTACTTC. Its protein product is CASRSSGGAYEQYF.

The chain combines TRBV13 with TRBJ2-2; the D gene is possibly TRBD2 (6 bases). This CDR3 spans 14 amino acids. The germline V gene encodes CDR1 PRHDT and CDR2 FYEKMQ (reference sequence). V shed 2 bases and J shed 7 bases, with 11 bases lying between them. This CDR3 reads CASSLREAGGELFF. CDR3 DNA: TGTGCCAGCAGCTTACGAGAAGCGGGCGGGGAGCTGTTTTTT.

V usage is TRBV5-1 and J usage is TRBJ1-4; a weak D match, TRBD1 (6 bases). CDR1 is SGHRS and CDR2 is YFSETQ in the germline V gene. The length of the CDR3 is 15 residues. Deletions cut 3 bases from V and 5 bases from J, with 14 bases between. The CDR3 DNA sequence: TGCGCCAGCAGCTCACTACAGGGCCTCAATGAAAAACTGTTTTTT. Protein: CASSSLQGLNEKLFF.

The rearrangement joins TRBV4-1 to TRBJ2-7; 7 positions agree with TRBD1. V was pared by 1 base and J by 2 bases, with 5 bases of the junction left unmatched. This CDR3 has 15 amino acids. The germline V gene has CDR1 MGHRA and CDR2 YSYEKL. This chain's CDR3 is CASSQGPGQTYEQYF. Here the CDR3 DNA reads TGCGCCAGCAGCCAAGGTCCGGGACAGACCTACGAGCAGTACTTC.

The V gene is TRBV4-3, the J gene TRBJ2-7, with 9 bases lining up with TRBD1. Germline lookup yields CDR1 LGHNA and CDR2 YSLEER. Trimming took 1 base from V and 6 from J; bases not matched to a gene: 7. This CDR3 contains 15 residues. CDR3 protein: CASSQGTGVFGEQYF. Written as DNA, the CDR3 is TGCGCCAGCAGCCAAGGGACAGGGGTTTTCGGCGAGCAGTACTTC.

A single count supports this clone. The chain combines TRBV5-3 with TRBJ1-3; 9 bases fit TRBD1. TRBV5-3 is an open reading frame, and its role is uncertain. There are 22 residues in the CDR3. The ends lost 0 bases at V and 0 bases at J; junction bases unmatched: 19. CDR3 residues: CARSLGSTGTGNPTASGNTIYF. The CDR3 DNA is TGTGCCAGAAGCTTGGGAAGTACCGGGACAGGGAACCCTACGGCCTCTGGAAACACCATATATTTT.

This clone was seen only once. Other DNA sequences of this sample code for an identical CDR3. This sequence joins TRBV27 and TRBJ1-2, with 8 bases aligning to TRBD1. V lost 6 bases, J lost 7 bases, and 4 bases stayed unmatched. The CDR3 is 12 amino acids. CDR1 is MNHEY, CDR2 SMNVEV, per germline (reference sequence). The CDR3 DNA is TGTGCCAGCAGACCTGACAGGGGTGGCTACACCTTC. It encodes CASRPDRGGYTF.

The DNA for the CDR3 is TGCAGCGTTGGGACAGCCACCCGGGACGAGCAGTACTTC. Its protein is CSVGTATRDEQYF. The V and J genes are TRBV29-1 and TRBJ2-7; D is perhaps TRBD1 (6 bases). This CDR3 comprises 13 residues. CDR1 is SQVTM, CDR2 ANQGSEA, per germline. Trimming stripped 4 bases from V and 5 bases from J, with 15 bases between.

This chain connects TRBV2 to TRBJ1-5; the D gene is possibly TRBD1 (6 bases). This CDR3 has 13 amino acids. The germline gives CDR1 SNHLY, CDR2 FYNNEI. The V and J ends lost 7 bases and 4 bases respectively, with 11 bases between them. The DNA of the CDR3 is TGTGCCAGCACTAAGGACAGTAATCAGCCCCAGCATTTT. Its protein product is CASTKDSNQPQHF.

This clone was counted a single time. The chain employs TRBV9 and TRBJ1-2; TRBD1 might be the D (6 bases). Trimming took 3 bases from V and 3 from J, leaving 15 bases between them. Germline CDR1 reads SGDLS; CDR2 reads YYNGEE. This CDR3 is built from 15 residues. The CDR3 spells CASSETVQGYYGYTF. The CDR3 coding sequence is TGTGCCAGCAGCGAGACTGTACAGGGTTACTATGGCTACACCTTC.

For the CDR3, the DNA is TGTGCCAGTAGGGCCCGGGGAAATCAGCCCCAGCATTTT. This codes for CASRARGNQPQHF. The chain carries TRBV19 and TRBJ1-5; D is undetermined. The V end was cut by 6 bases, the J end by 4 bases, with 10 bases between. Germline V gene sequence: CDR1 LNHDA, CDR2 SQIVND (reference sequence). CDR3 size: 13 residues. The full variable domain, with the rest looked up from reference TRBV19 and TRBJ1-5, is DGGITQSPKYLFRKEGQNVTLSCEQNLNHDAMYWYRQDPGQGLRLIYYSQIVNDFQKGDIAEGYSVSREKKESFPLTVTSAQKNPTAFYLCASRARGNQPQHFGDGTRLSIL.

The rearrangement links TRBV4-1 to TRBJ1-3; D not resolved. The CDR3 has 18 amino acids. Trimming removed 0 bases from V and 1 base from J, with 16 bases in between. The germline V gene has CDR1 MGHRA and CDR2 YSYEKL. DNA for the CDR3: TGCGCCAGCAGCCAAGACCCCCGGGATCCTCTATCTGGAAACACCATATATTTT. The encoded protein is CASSQDPRDPLSGNTIYF.

J is TRBJ2-7 and V is TRBV5-1; a weak D match, TRBD2 (6 bases). CDR3 length: 16 amino acids. Germline V gives CDR1 SGHRS, CDR2 YFSETQ. V lost 5 bases to trimming and J lost 6 bases, with 24 bases between them. Here the CDR3 DNA reads TGCGCCAGCAGTTATAGCTTCGGACGGTCGCGGGGCGAGCAGTACTTC. Protein: CASSYSFGRSRGEQYF.

The chain recombines TRBV2 with TRBJ2-1; TRBD1 matches 9 bases. This CDR3 comprises 13 residues. V lost 4 bases, J lost 7 bases, and 2 bases stayed unmatched. CDR1 and CDR2 from the germline V gene are SNHLY and FYNNEI. The CDR3 here is CASSGTGENEQFF. DNA for the CDR3: TGTGCCAGCAGTGGGACAGGGGAGAATGAGCAGTTCTTC.

This clone was recorded once. This chain joins TRBV29-1 and TRBJ2-1; 9 bases agree with TRBD1. The germline V gene has CDR1 SQVTM and CDR2 ANQGSEA. The length of the CDR3 is 13 residues. The junction had 11 bases not matched to a gene; V was cut back by 8 bases and J by 9 bases. CDR3 loop: CSIWGDRVGEQFF. Written as DNA, the CDR3 is TGCAGCATATGGGGGGACAGGGTCGGTGAGCAGTTCTTC.

The V and J genes are TRBV30 and TRBJ1-6, with a possible D match to TRBD1 (5 bases). Germline V gene data show CDR1 as GTSNPN and CDR2 as SVGIG (reference sequence). V shed 2 bases and J shed 7 bases, with 6 bases lying between them. The CDR3 is made up of 12 amino acids. DNA for the CDR3: TGTGCCTGGAGTCAGGGAAATTCACCCCTCCACTTT. Translated, it gives CAWSQGNSPLHF.

The CDR3 nucleotides read TGCGCCAGCAGCCAAGACCCCACGGCTAGCGGGACGGAGCAGTTCTTC. Amino acids: CASSQDPTASGTEQFF. The chain links TRBV4-1 to TRBJ2-1; 9 nucleotides match TRBD2. This CDR3 spans 16 amino acids. V lost 0 bases, J lost 10 bases, and 10 bases stayed unmatched. Germline V CDR1 and CDR2: MGHRA, YSYEKL.